These 6 T cell receptor beta chains share one sample of origin, sequenced in a study of cytomegalovirus exposure and HLA in healthy donors. PCR amplification relied on 60 Vbeta primers (plus 13 Jbeta primers). Only in-frame clones appear in the TCRdb table, and some are missing; sequencing was by immunoSEQ multiplex PCR. The sample has 120,000 or so clones, 15% to 20% seen once. Specimen: PBMCs. The receptors were sampled from a female donor in good health and CMV-seropositive.

This clone was found a few times. This chain uses TRBV11-2 with TRBJ1-1; 8 bases line up with TRBD1. Germline lookup yields CDR1 SGHAT and CDR2 FQNNGV. J was trimmed by 2 bases and V by 8 bases; bases with no gene match: 10. The CDR3 extends over 15 amino acids. CDR3 bases: TGTGCCAGCCGAGGGGTGGGACAGGAAAACACTGAAGCTTTCTTT. Protein: CASRGVGQENTEAFF.

The CDR3 sequence is CASSPRLAGGFSTDTQYF. The CDR3 nucleotides read TGTGCCAGCAGCCCCCGACTAGCGGGGGGCTTTAGCACAGATACGCAGTATTTT. The genes are TRBV7-2 and TRBJ2-3; 13 nucleotides agree with TRBD2. From germline, CDR1 is SGHTA and CDR2 FQGNSA. Trimming removed 5 bases from V and 0 bases from J; junction bases left unmatched: 8. This CDR3 contains 18 residues.

The V gene is TRBV28, the J gene TRBJ2-5, with 8 bases identical to TRBD2. CDR3 length equals 18 residues. V shed 4 bases and J 0 bases; nucleotides not matched to a gene: 13. In germline, CDR1 is MDHEN, CDR2 SYDVKM. The CDR3 spells CASSCELGTSLYQETQYF. Here the CDR3 DNA reads TGTGCCAGCAGTTGTGAATTAGGGACTAGTTTGTACCAAGAGACCCAGTACTTC.

This clone was seen a few times. The chain is built from TRBV14 and TRBJ2-2, with 12 bases lining up with TRBD2. In germline, CDR1 is SGHDN, CDR2 FVKESK. With 3 bases clipped from V and 1 base from J, the junction kept 6 bases outside the gene matches. CDR3 length: 18 amino acids. CDR3 DNA sequence: TGTGCCAGCAGCCATCTAGCGGGAGGGCATCAGAACACCGGGGAGCTGTTTTTT. Translating gives CASSHLAGGHQNTGELFF.

There are a few counts of this clone. The gene calls are TRBV28 and TRBJ1-2; 10 bases agree with TRBD1. V trimming: 8 bases; J trimming: 3 bases; junction bases outside the gene matches: 3. The CDR3 loop spans 13 amino acids. The V gene's germline CDR1 is MDHEN and CDR2 SYDVKM. As DNA, the CDR3 is TGTGCCAGCGGACAGGGGGTCTACTATGGCTACACCTTC. Translating gives CASGQGVYYGYTF.

The rearrangement joins TRBV6-6 to TRBJ1-5, with 11 nucleotides matching TRBD1. The trim removed 2 bases at V and 4 bases at J, leaving 1 base unmatched. Germline loops: CDR1 MNHNY, CDR2 SVGAGI (reference sequence). The CDR3 covers 15 residues. In DNA form, the CDR3 reads TGTGCCAGCAGTTACGGGACAGGGGGGAATCAGCCCCAGCATTTT. Translating gives CASSYGTGGNQPQHF.